This T cell receptor beta chain was recorded in a study of beta chain features in type 1 diabetes. Overall study findings and caveats: Resolution of whether HLA type affects TCRB rearrangement was not achieved here.

About this clone: The antigen remains undetermined.

The study reverse transcribed the entire isolated RNA, so it sequenced expressed TCRB transcripts. Some clones are missing from TCRdb's copy, which holds only in-frame ones; the method was immunoSEQ multiplex PCR. Among around 44,000 clones listed, about 50% were seen once. Trimming stripped 6 bases from V and 0 bases from J, with 9 bases between. The CDR3 length is 13 residues. The V gene's germline CDR1 is MNHEY and CDR2 SMNVEV (reference sequence). The TCR was taken from a woman under 40 in good health. The sample was stem cell memory CD4+ T cells from blood. The chain is built from TRBV27 and TRBJ2-7; no clear D. This CDR3 reads CASSMLSSYEQYF. The DNA for the CDR3 is TGTGCCAGCAGCATGCTCAGCTCCTACGAGCAGTACTTC.